This entry lists 5 T cell receptor beta chains sequenced from one sample in a study of OX40 agonist ivuxolimab in advanced cancers. TCRdb's copy holds only in-frame clones and misses some; the assay was immunoSEQ multiplex PCR. Among some 86,000 clones listed, around 94% were seen once. Material: CD4+ or CD8+ T cells sorted from blood, obtained in a trial of the OX40 agonist ivuxolimab. These receptors were taken from an adult with an advanced solid tumor such as melanoma, head and neck, liver or kidney cancer.

This chain connects TRBV27 to TRBJ2-7; D unresolved. The V end was cut by 0 bases, the J end by 3 bases, with 6 bases between. The CDR3 is 13 amino acids. Looked up from germline, CDR1 is MNHEY and CDR2 is SMNVEV (reference sequence). The DNA for the CDR3 is TGTGCCAGCAGTTTATCCCCGGACTACGAGCAGTACTTC. Its protein product is CASSLSPDYEQYF.

This sequence joins TRBV19 and TRBJ1-1, with 8 bases identical to TRBD1. Trimming cost V 6 bases and J 3 bases; bases outside gene matches: 6. The CDR3 has 14 amino acids. CDR1 LNHDA and CDR2 SQIVND come from the germline V gene (reference sequence). CDR3 region: CASRDGQGDTEAFF. The CDR3 nucleotides are TGTGCCAGTAGGGATGGACAGGGAGACACTGAAGCTTTCTTT.

The J gene is TRBJ2-2, the V gene TRBV5-4; a weak D match, TRBD1 (6 bases). The V gene's germline CDR1 is SGHNT and CDR2 YYREEE (reference sequence). This CDR3 has 16 residues. V lost 0 bases to trimming and J lost 9 bases, with 18 bases between them. The DNA of the CDR3 is TGTGCCAGCAGCTTGGGACCCCGACAGGACAAGTGGGAGCTGTTTTTT. It translates to CASSLGPRQDKWELFF.

This clone appeared a single time. V gene TRBV15 combines with J gene TRBJ2-1, with a weak D call TRBD1 (6 bases). V was trimmed by 0 bases and J by 0 bases, leaving 21 bases between them. Germline V gene data show CDR1 as LNHNV and CDR2 as YYDKDF (reference sequence). The CDR3 length is 20 residues. As DNA, the CDR3 is TGTGCCACCAGCAGAGATTGGTCCAATTCGGACAGCAGCTCCTACAATGAGCAGTTCTTC. Translated: CATSRDWSNSDSSSYNEQFF.

In its sample, this clone was seen once. The chain recombines TRBV27 with TRBJ2-7, with no clear D. V lost 3 bases to trimming and J lost 4 bases, with 7 bases between them. The CDR3 is 12 amino acids. The germline V gene has CDR1 MNHEY and CDR2 SMNVEV (reference sequence). Here the CDR3 reads CASSFGPYEQYF. The CDR3 nucleotides are TGTGCCAGCAGTTTTGGTCCTTACGAGCAGTACTTC.